The 29 T cell receptor beta chains below come from one sample, sequenced in a study of T cell changes during pregnancy in multiple sclerosis. This table comes from immunoSEQ multiplex PCR, and its TCRdb copy is limited to in-frame clones, with some not included. Among around 100,000 clones listed, about 91% were seen once. The specimen was peripheral blood, collected after pregnancy. Receptor source: a female donor with multiple sclerosis, enrolled in a pregnancy study.

This clone was seen just once. The CDR3 sequence is CASSSISGRAFYEQYF. The CDR3 bases are TGTGCCAGCAGTTCGATTAGCGGGAGGGCCTTCTACGAGCAGTACTTC. This chain uses TRBV27 with TRBJ2-7, with TRBD2 matching over 11 bases. Germline V CDR1 and CDR2: MNHEY, SMNVEV (reference sequence). The V segment lost 4 bases and the J segment 3 bases; nucleotides outside the gene matches: 8. The CDR3 sequence is 16 residues long.

The J gene is TRBJ1-5, the V gene TRBV18; D gene unclear. V was cut by 4 bases and J by 6 bases, with 10 bases left in between. Germline V gene data show CDR1 as KGHSH and CDR2 as LQKENI. This CDR3 is 13 amino acids long. The CDR3 bases are TGTGCCAGCTCACGCGATTCATCTCAGCCCCAGCATTTT. Translation gives CASSRDSSQPQHF. The entire variable domain, with the rest obtained from reference TRBV18 and TRBJ1-5, is as follows: NAGVMQNPRHLVRRRGQEARLRCSPMKGHSHVYWYRQLPEEGLKFMVYLQKENIIDESGMPKERFSAEFPKEGPSILRIQQVVRGDSAAYFCASSRDSSQPQHFGDGTRLSIL.

The CDR3 is CASTLLRGAPPEEQFF. The DNA for the CDR3 is TGCGCCAGCACTCTGCTGCGGGGGGCCCCTCCCGAGGAGCAGTTCTTC. V gene TRBV5-1 combines with J gene TRBJ2-1; TRBD2 aligns across 8 bases. V lost 6 bases, J lost 10 bases, and 18 bases stayed unmatched. The CDR3 sequence is 16 residues long. The germline CDR1 and CDR2 sequences are SGHRS and YFSETQ.

This clone was recorded once. This chain joins TRBV6-5 and TRBJ1-4, with 8 bases fitting TRBD1. J gave up 3 bases and V 4 bases, and 7 bases lay outside the gene matches. The length of the CDR3 is 16 residues. In germline, CDR1 is MNHEY, CDR2 SVGAGI. CDR3 in DNA: TGTGCCAGCAGTTTCTTTAGGACAGGGTCTAATGAAAAACTGTTTTTT. This sequence encodes CASSFFRTGSNEKLFF.

V and J are TRBV7-8 and TRBJ2-7; tentatively, D is TRBD1 (6 bases). Trimming took off 6 bases at V and 1 base at J, with 13 bases between the two ends. CDR3 length equals 14 residues. Germline V gene sequence: CDR1 SGHVS, CDR2 FQNEAQ. CDR3 loop: CASSLQGTSYEQYF. The CDR3 DNA sequence: TGTGCCAGCAGTTTACAGGGAACTTCCTACGAGCAGTACTTC.

This chain joins TRBV28 and TRBJ1-2, with D uncertain. The CDR3 is made up of 13 amino acids. V shed 6 bases and J shed 5 bases, with 13 bases lying between them. Germline values: CDR1 MDHEN, CDR2 SYDVKM. CDR3 coding DNA: TGTGCCAGCAGGAGGGCGATTTTGTATGGCTACACCTTC. Amino acids: CASRRAILYGYTF.

The chain carries TRBV11-2 and TRBJ2-1, with D hard to call. Looked up from germline, CDR1 is SGHAT and CDR2 is FQNNGV. Trimming pared 1 base from V and 10 bases from J, leaving 8 bases between. CDR3 length: 12 amino acids. The CDR3 region has the DNA TGTGCCAGCAGCTTAGGTTCTCGGGAGCAGTTCTTC. Protein: CASSLGSREQFF.

The J gene is TRBJ2-5, the V gene TRBV4-1, with D maybe TRBD2 (6 bases). The length of the CDR3 is 13 residues. Trimming took 3 bases from V and 3 from J, leaving 8 bases between them. Per the germline V gene, CDR1 is MGHRA and CDR2 is YSYEKL. CDR3 residues: CASSQRLEETQYF. The CDR3 DNA is TGCGCCAGCAGCCAGCGACTAGAAGAGACCCAGTACTTC.

The CDR3 region has the DNA TGTGCCAGTAGTATATCGGTGGATCAGCCCCAGCATTTT. This gives the protein CASSISVDQPQHF. The rearrangement joins TRBV19 to TRBJ1-5; the D is unclear. In germline, CDR1 is LNHDA, CDR2 SQIVND (reference sequence). The V and J ends lost 2 bases and 5 bases respectively, with 7 bases between them. The CDR3 is 13 residues long.

This clone came up once. This chain joins TRBV28 and TRBJ1-2, with D possibly being TRBD1 (6 bases). CDR1 is MDHEN and CDR2 is SYDVKM in the germline V gene. The CDR3 extends over 13 amino acids. V was cut by 6 bases and J by 5 bases, with 13 bases left in between. The CDR3 reads CASRIGTTYGYTF. The DNA of the CDR3 is TGTGCCAGCAGAATCGGGACAACTTATGGCTACACCTTC.

In this sample, this clone turned up a few times. V usage is TRBV4-2 and J usage is TRBJ1-4, with 7 bases matching TRBD1. V was pared by 4 bases and J by 2 bases, with 4 bases of the junction left unmatched. CDR1 and CDR2 (germline): LGHNA, YNFKEQ. CDR3 length equals 15 residues. Here the CDR3 reads CASSLVQGTNEKLFF. CDR3 coding DNA: TGTGCCAGCAGCCTCGTACAGGGGACTAATGAAAAACTGTTTTTT.

The sample holds one count of this clone. In DNA, the CDR3 is TGTGCCAGCAGTGAATACGGGACGGGACTTGGAAACACCATATATTTT. As protein: CASSEYGTGLGNTIYF. This chain joins TRBV25-1 and TRBJ1-3; D might be TRBD1 (5 bases). The CDR3 is 16 amino acids. With 0 bases removed from V and 3 bases from J, the gap between germline ends came to 12 bases. Germline CDR1 is MGHDK and CDR2 is SYGVNS.

The chain uses TRBV2 and TRBJ1-3, with unresolved D. The CDR3 is 14 amino acids. Germline CDR1 reads SNHLY; CDR2 reads FYNNEI. Trimming stripped 6 bases from V and 0 bases from J, with 9 bases between. For the CDR3, the DNA is TGTGCCAGCAGGCCGGAGAGCTCTGGAAACACCATATATTTT. It yields the protein CASRPESSGNTIYF.

This chain joins TRBV2 and TRBJ2-1; D uncertain. The CDR3 loop spans 16 amino acids. V lost 0 bases and J lost 2, with 11 bases in between. Germline V lookup: CDR1 SNHLY, CDR2 FYNNEI. The CDR3 region is CASSEAELPPYNEQFF. The CDR3 DNA sequence: TGTGCCAGCAGTGAAGCAGAACTCCCTCCCTACAATGAGCAGTTCTTC.

The rearrangement joins TRBV27 to TRBJ2-7, with D possibly TRBD2 on 6 matching bases. The CDR3 has 13 residues. Germline V gene sequence: CDR1 MNHEY, CDR2 SMNVEV (reference sequence). V lost 3 bases, J lost 6 bases, and 12 bases lay in between. CDR3 DNA: TGTGCCAGCAGTTTGGGACTGCCCTCCGAGCAGTACTTC. Translated, it gives CASSLGLPSEQYF.

This chain connects TRBV2 to TRBJ1-2; D gene unclear. V lost 9 bases to trimming and J lost 8 bases, with 10 bases between them. Germline assignment: CDR1 SNHLY and CDR2 FYNNEI. There are 10 residues in the CDR3. The CDR3 DNA follows: TGTGCCAGTCGCGGAGGAGGCTACACCTTC. This codes for CASRGGGYTF.

The genes are TRBV7-9 and TRBJ1-4; no reliable D call. The V gene lost 1 base and the J gene lost 0 bases, with 6 bases spanning the gap. Germline CDR1 and CDR2: SEHNR and FQNEAQ (reference sequence). CDR3 length: 15 residues. The CDR3 is CASSLETATNEKLFF. CDR3 in DNA: TGTGCCAGCAGCTTAGAGACTGCAACTAATGAAAAACTGTTTTTT.

The rearrangement links TRBV4-1 to TRBJ2-1; perhaps TRBD1 as D (6 bases). V gave up 5 bases and J gave up 4 bases, with 18 bases separating them. The germline V gene encodes CDR1 MGHRA and CDR2 YSYEKL. This CDR3 comprises 16 residues. The DNA for the CDR3 is TGCGCCAGCAGCGGTTTGGGGGCGGCTATTTACAATGAGCAGTTCTTC. Amino acid sequence: CASSGLGAAIYNEQFF.

The J gene is TRBJ2-7, the V gene TRBV7-3; tentative D call: TRBD2 (6 bases). The germline V and J ends were trimmed by 5 bases and 3 bases, with 11 bases remaining between them. The CDR3 length is 13 residues. The germline CDR1 and CDR2 sequences are SGHTA and FQGTGA. For the CDR3, the DNA is TGTGCCAGCAGCCGAACCGGGGGCTACGAGCAGTACTTC. Translated: CASSRTGGYEQYF.

V and J are TRBV2 and TRBJ2-2; the D gene is possibly TRBD2 (5 bases). The CDR3 spans 11 residues. Per germline, CDR1 SNHLY and CDR2 FYNNEI. Trimming left V 6 bases short and J 6 bases short, with 5 bases between. The DNA for the CDR3 is TGTGCCAGCAGCGGGGCCGGGGAGCTGTTTTTT. Protein product: CASSGAGELFF.

V usage is TRBV5-1 and J usage is TRBJ2-5, with 9 bases fitting TRBD2. This CDR3 has 16 amino acids. Trimming took 0 bases from V and 6 from J; bases not matched to a gene: 9. Germline values: CDR1 SGHRS, CDR2 YFSETQ. The CDR3 sequence: CASSLEGAGGHKTQYF. CDR3 nucleotide sequence: TGCGCCAGCAGCTTGGAGGGAGCGGGGGGCCACAAGACCCAGTACTTC.

This chain uses TRBV9 with TRBJ2-1; D possibly corresponds to TRBD1 (6 bases). Germline CDR1 is SGDLS and CDR2 is YYNGEE. Between the trimmed V and J ends, which lost 4 bases and 1 base, there was a span of 15 bases. The CDR3 totals 16 residues. The CDR3 reads CASSPLGGPSYNEQFF. Written as DNA, the CDR3 is TGTGCCAGCAGCCCCCTTGGGGGCCCATCCTACAATGAGCAGTTCTTC.

This chain joins TRBV6-1 and TRBJ1-4; TRBD1 matches 9 bases. There are 14 residues in the CDR3. V was clipped by 4 bases and J by 5 bases; unmatched bases: 2. Germline V gene sequence: CDR1 MNHNS, CDR2 SASEGT. CDR3 DNA: TGTGCCAGCAGTGTGGACAGGGGAAATGAAAAACTGTTTTTT. Its protein product is CASSVDRGNEKLFF.

This clone has just one count. The chain carries TRBV5-1 and TRBJ1-4, with D perhaps matching TRBD1 (5 bases). The CDR3 is made up of 15 amino acids. V lost 2 bases and J 8 bases, leaving 16 bases between the germline ends. Germline CDR1 SGHRS, CDR2 YFSETQ. This CDR3 reads CASSLEGLELEKLFF. The CDR3 nucleotides are TGCGCCAGCAGCTTAGAGGGACTGGAGCTAGAAAAACTGTTTTTT.

The chain uses TRBV5-1 and TRBJ2-7; D uncertain. This CDR3 is 14 amino acids long. From germline, CDR1 is SGHRS and CDR2 YFSETQ. V lost 4 bases to trimming and J lost 4 bases, with 15 bases between them. The chain's CDR3 is CASSPEKAPYEQYF. The CDR3 nucleotides read TGCGCCAGCAGCCCCGAAAAAGCGCCTTACGAGCAGTACTTC.

As to this clone: At one end the junction does not follow the germline gene, possibly because of a read error. The rearrangement joins TRBV4-1 to TRBJ1-3; D gene uncertain. Germline V CDR1 and CDR2: MGHRA, YSYEKL. The CDR3 contains 13 residues. The CDR3: CASSRLPGNTIYF. The CDR3, as DNA: TGCGCCAGCAGCCGACTACCTGGGAACACCATATATTTT.

This chain joins TRBV5-4 and TRBJ1-1; tentatively, D is TRBD1 (6 bases). V was trimmed by 0 bases and J by 3 bases, leaving 12 bases between them. Germline CDR1 reads SGHNT; CDR2 reads YYREEE (reference sequence). The CDR3 spans 15 residues. The CDR3 protein is CASSLGGRGDTEAFF. As DNA, the CDR3 is TGTGCCAGCAGCTTGGGGGGCAGGGGTGACACTGAAGCTTTCTTT. Full variable domain (rest looked up from reference TRBV5-4 and TRBJ1-1): ETGVTQSPTHLIKTRGQQVTLRCSSQSGHNTVSWYQQALGQGPQFIFQYYREEENGRGNFPPRFSGLQFPNYSSELNVNALELDDSALYLCASSLGGRGDTEAFFGQGTRLTVV.

The V gene is TRBV15, the J gene TRBJ2-7; maybe TRBD1 (6 bases). Germline loops: CDR1 LNHNV, CDR2 YYDKDF (reference sequence). Trimming removed 3 bases at V and 6 bases at J, with 15 bases between. The CDR3 spans 14 residues. The CDR3 coding sequence is TGTGCCACCAGCAGCGACAGGTTTACACTCGAGCAGTACTTC. This translates into CATSSDRFTLEQYF.

This sequence joins TRBV6-5 and TRBJ2-7; 9 bases match TRBD1. This CDR3 has 15 amino acids. Germline loops: CDR1 MNHEY, CDR2 SVGAGI. J was trimmed by 0 bases and V by 0 bases; bases with no gene match: 0. The CDR3 nucleotides are TGTGCCAGCAGTTACTCGACAGGGGGCTCCTACGAGCAGTACTTC. It translates to CASSYSTGGSYEQYF.